The 30 T cell receptor beta chains below all came from one sample that was sequenced in a study of blood T cell repertoires in COVID-19. Generated by immunoSEQ multiplex PCR, the TCRdb table keeps only in-frame clones and is missing some. The table has 90,000 to 120,000 clones, over 75% seen once. Sequencing was done on a sample of peripheral blood. All receptors come from a human donor in a cohort sampled during active COVID-19.

The chain has TRBV19 and TRBJ1-2, with D hard to call. The CDR3 sequence is 15 residues long. The germline V gene has CDR1 LNHDA and CDR2 SQIVND (reference sequence). Deletions cut 5 bases from V and 0 bases from J, with 13 bases between. The CDR3 nucleotides read TGTGCCAGTAGTCCAGAGGGAGTAGCTAACTATGGCTACACCTTC. Translation gives CASSPEGVANYGYTF.

DNA for the CDR3: TGCAGCGTTGCCGGGACTAGCGGGAGTGAGCAGTTCTTC. Translated: CSVAGTSGSEQFF. The rearrangement joins TRBV29-1 to TRBJ2-1, with 14 bases identical to TRBD2. Germline-derived CDR1 and CDR2 are SQVTM and ANQGSEA. The CDR3 totals 13 residues. The V and J ends lost 4 bases and 9 bases, in that order; junction bases with no gene match: 2.

The chain employs TRBV13 and TRBJ2-5, with 7 bases matching TRBD2. The germline CDR1 and CDR2 sequences are PRHDT and FYEKMQ (reference sequence). V dropped 3 bases and J dropped 2; count of bases not matched to a gene: 6. CDR3 length: 15 residues. CDR3 DNA sequence: TGTGCCAGCAGCTTGAGTGCTAGCGGTCAAGAGACCCAGTACTTC. Encoded protein: CASSLSASGQETQYF.

This rearrangement joins TRBV4-2 to TRBJ1-2; a possible D gene is TRBD1 (6 bases). Trimming shortened V by 1 base and J by 8 bases, and 11 bases separated the two germline ends. The CDR3 runs 13 residues. Germline loops: CDR1 LGHNA, CDR2 YNFKEQ. The CDR3 sequence: CASSQVTQGGYTF. In DNA form, the CDR3 reads TGTGCCAGCAGCCAAGTGACTCAGGGGGGCTACACCTTC.

V is TRBV15 and J is TRBJ1-3; D not resolved. Trimming took 0 bases from V and 4 from J, leaving 10 bases between them. The CDR3 has 15 residues. Germline CDR1 reads LNHNV; CDR2 reads YYDKDF (reference sequence). The CDR3 sequence is CATSRERVIGNTIYF. As DNA, the CDR3 is TGTGCCACCAGCAGAGAACGGGTTATAGGAAACACCATATATTTT.

This sequence joins TRBV27 and TRBJ1-6; TRBD1 matches at 9 bases. V lost 6 bases and J lost 7; bases outside the gene matches: 7. Germline V gene lookup returns CDR1 MNHEY and CDR2 SMNVEV (reference sequence). The CDR3 loop spans 15 amino acids. The chain's CDR3 is CASRTGQGGNSPLHF. As DNA, the CDR3 is TGTGCCAGCAGGACGGGACAGGGCGGGAATTCACCCCTCCACTTT.

J is TRBJ1-2 and V is TRBV2; D possibly corresponds to TRBD1 (6 bases). V lost 0 bases, J lost 4 bases, and 15 bases lay in between. The CDR3 has 16 amino acids. CDR1 SNHLY and CDR2 FYNNEI come from the germline V gene. CDR3 loop: CASSEALGGLGYGYTF. DNA for the CDR3: TGTGCCAGCAGTGAAGCCCTGGGGGGGCTGGGCTATGGCTACACCTTC.

This chain connects TRBV6-5 to TRBJ2-7; D possibly corresponds to TRBD1 (5 bases). The germline CDR1 and CDR2 sequences are MNHEY and SVGAGI. The V end lost 4 bases, the J end lost 4 bases, and 8 bases lay between the germline ends. The CDR3 runs 12 residues. The CDR3 DNA sequence: TGTGCCAGCAGTTTCCAGGGTTACGAGCAGTACTTC. Translation: CASSFQGYEQYF.

This chain connects TRBV19 to TRBJ2-3, with D perhaps TRBD1 (6 bases). V lost 4 bases and J 2 bases, leaving 16 bases between the germline ends. This CDR3 contains 16 residues. Germline V gene lookup returns CDR1 LNHDA and CDR2 SQIVND (reference sequence). The DNA of the CDR3 is TGTGCCAGTAGTAAGTTGACAGGCGCCTCCACAGATACGCAGTATTTT. Translating it yields CASSKLTGASTDTQYF. The full variable domain, completed using reference TRBV19 and TRBJ2-3, is DGGITQSPKYLFRKEGQNVTLSCEQNLNHDAMYWYRQDPGQGLRLIYYSQIVNDFQKGDIAEGYSVSREKKESFPLTVTSAQKNPTAFYLCASSKLTGASTDTQYFGPGTRLTVL.

J is TRBJ2-1 and V is TRBV3-1 (or the pseudogene TRBV3-2), with a weak D call TRBD1 (6 bases). Trimming shortened V by 3 bases and J by 10 bases, and 13 bases separated the two germline ends. Germline V gene sequence: CDR1 LGHDT, CDR2 YNNKEL (reference sequence). CDR3 length: 13 residues. The CDR3, as DNA: TGTGCCAGCAGCCATTCGGCAGGGGACGAGCAGTTCTTC. Protein: CASSHSAGDEQFF.

This sequence joins TRBV15 and TRBJ2-7; 8 nucleotides line up with TRBD2. Germline CDR1 is LNHNV and CDR2 is YYDKDF (reference sequence). Trimming cost V 4 bases and J 7 bases; bases outside gene matches: 12. The CDR3 runs to 15 residues. The CDR3 region is CATSTIPGGVGEQYF. The CDR3, as DNA: TGTGCCACCAGCACCATACCCGGGGGGGTAGGTGAGCAGTACTTC.

This chain joins TRBV7-9 and TRBJ2-2, with 12 bases matching TRBD2. Germline V gives CDR1 SEHNR, CDR2 FQNEAQ (reference sequence). With V trimmed by 1 base and J by 4 bases, 1 base remained unmatched. The CDR3 length is 16 residues. The CDR3 spells CASSLGTSGATGELFF. CDR3 bases: TGTGCCAGCAGCTTAGGGACTAGCGGGGCCACCGGGGAGCTGTTTTTT.

V and J are TRBV6-6 and TRBJ2-7, with D perhaps matching TRBD2 (5 bases). Trimming pared 2 bases from V and 1 base from J, leaving 12 bases between. Germline values: CDR1 MNHNY, CDR2 SVGAGI (reference sequence). The CDR3 is made up of 15 amino acids. CDR3 nucleotides: TGTGCCAGCAGTTACGGAGCGGCAATGTCCTACGAGCAGTACTTC. As protein: CASSYGAAMSYEQYF.

The table lists this clone with a count of one. V usage is TRBV6-1 and J usage is TRBJ2-7; 7 nucleotides agree with TRBD2. CDR3 length: 16 amino acids. CDR1 is MNHNS, CDR2 SASEGT, per germline. Unmatched junction bases numbered 11, after V lost 1 base and J lost 5 bases. Here the CDR3 DNA reads TGTGCCAGCAGTGAAGTCTGGGAGGGTAAAGTTAACGAGCAGTACTTC. Protein product: CASSEVWEGKVNEQYF.

This clone came up once. The rearrangement links TRBV5-1 to TRBJ2-2; D gene uncertain. Trimming removed 0 bases from V and 0 bases from J, with 6 bases in between. The CDR3 has 15 amino acids. Germline-derived CDR1 and CDR2 are SGHRS and YFSETQ. In DNA, the CDR3 is TGCGCCAGCAGCTTGGACAGCCCGAACACCGGGGAGCTGTTTTTT. This codes for CASSLDSPNTGELFF. The whole variable domain, remainder taken from reference TRBV5-1 and TRBJ2-2, is KAGVTQTPRYLIKTRGQQVTLSCSPISGHRSVSWYQQTPGQGLQFLFEYFSETQRNKGNFPGRFSGRQFSNSRSEMNVSTLELGDSALYLCASSLDSPNTGELFFGEGSRLTVL.

This chain links TRBV6-6 with TRBJ1-6, with 7 bases lining up with TRBD1. Germline lookup yields CDR1 MNHNY and CDR2 SVGAGI (reference sequence). There are 15 residues in the CDR3. The V gene end was trimmed by 5 bases and the J gene end by 7 bases; junction bases not matched to a gene: 8. The DNA of the CDR3 is TGTGCCAGCAGTCGGGACAGTTCGTTAAATTCACCCCTCCACTTT. As protein: CASSRDSSLNSPLHF.

This sequence joins TRBV3-1 (or the pseudogene TRBV3-2) and TRBJ2-7; 7 bases are shared with TRBD1. The CDR3 extends over 15 amino acids. From germline, CDR1 is LGHDT and CDR2 YNNKEL (reference sequence). The V and J ends lost 3 bases and 6 bases, in that order; junction bases with no gene match: 11. The CDR3: CASSQRATGLAEQYF. The DNA for the CDR3 is TGTGCCAGCAGCCAGCGGGCGACAGGGCTAGCCGAGCAGTACTTC.

The V and J genes are TRBV7-9 and TRBJ1-2; D perhaps matches TRBD1 (5 bases). Trimming removed 6 bases from V and 5 bases from J, with 22 bases in between. CDR1 SEHNR and CDR2 FQNEAQ come from the germline V gene (reference sequence). The CDR3 covers 16 residues. The CDR3 coding sequence is TGTGCCAGCAGATCTCCTCCCGGGGGAGGTCTTTATGGCTACACCTTC. It specifies CASRSPPGGGLYGYTF.

This sequence joins TRBV3-1 (or the pseudogene TRBV3-2) and TRBJ2-1; 15 bases are shared with TRBD2. The CDR3 length is 18 residues. CDR1 and CDR2 (germline): LGHDT, YNNKEL (reference sequence). Germline trimming cut 4 bases from V and 1 base from J; bases unmatched to any gene: 5. This chain's CDR3 is CASSPGLAGGGSYNEQFF. DNA of the CDR3: TGTGCCAGCAGCCCAGGACTAGCGGGAGGGGGGTCCTACAATGAGCAGTTCTTC.

This clone was found a few times. The chain combines TRBV6-5 with TRBJ1-6; no definite D call. Germline V CDR1 and CDR2: MNHEY, SVGAGI. This CDR3 comprises 13 residues. V lost 2 bases and J lost 9, with 8 bases in between. In DNA, the CDR3 is TGTGCCAGCAGTTACATGCCGGGTTCACCCCTCCACTTT. Its protein is CASSYMPGSPLHF.

The chain is built from TRBV11-3 and TRBJ2-5; 8 bases are shared with TRBD2. Germline CDR1 SGHNT, CDR2 YENEEA. The V segment lost 4 bases and the J segment 4 bases; nucleotides outside the gene matches: 2. CDR3 length: 13 residues. Here the CDR3 DNA reads TGTGCCAGCAGCTCGGCGGGAGGAGAGACCCAGTACTTC. As protein: CASSSAGGETQYF.

The chain joins TRBV6-6 to TRBJ1-2; 11 nucleotides agree with TRBD1. Unmatched junction bases numbered 4, after V lost 4 bases and J lost 6 bases. The germline CDR1 and CDR2 sequences are MNHNY and SVGAGI (reference sequence). The CDR3 runs to 14 residues. The DNA of the CDR3 is TGTGCCAGCAGTTGGGGACAGGGGGACAATGGCTACACCTTC. Translating gives CASSWGQGDNGYTF.

The chain couples TRBV6-6 to TRBJ1-2; TRBD1 matches at 10 bases. Looked up from germline, CDR1 is MNHNY and CDR2 is SVGAGI (reference sequence). The V and J ends lost 6 bases and 8 bases, in that order; junction bases with no gene match: 6. This CDR3 region has 13 residues. CDR3 sequence: CASRSGTGDGYTF. CDR3 bases: TGTGCCAGCAGATCAGGGACAGGGGACGGCTACACCTTC.

The chain joins TRBV6-5 to TRBJ1-5; D unresolved. There are 15 residues in the CDR3. V was shortened by 5 bases and J by 6 bases, with 17 bases between the two germline ends. Looked up from germline, CDR1 is MNHEY and CDR2 is SVGAGI. CDR3 in DNA: TGTGCCAGCAGTCCAACAGCTTTTCCCGGTCAGCCCCAGCATTTT. It encodes CASSPTAFPGQPQHF.

This clone has only one observation. Mismatch with germline at one junction end may stem from a read error. The V and J genes are TRBV5-8 and TRBJ2-7; 7 bases are a match to TRBD1. Per the germline V gene, CDR1 is SGHTS and CDR2 is YDEGEE. The CDR3 extends over 15 amino acids. The CDR3 region has the DNA TGTGCCAGCAGCTTGTTTCTGGACAGGTCCTCCGAGCAGTACTTC. Protein: CASSLFLDRSSEQYF.

This clone was detected only a few times. This chain connects TRBV5-1 to TRBJ2-1, with TRBD1 identical over 8 bases. Unmatched junction bases numbered 5, after V lost 1 base and J lost 5 bases. The CDR3 has 15 residues. Germline loops: CDR1 SGHRS, CDR2 YFSETQ. The CDR3 protein is CASSLLQGANNEQFF. The CDR3 DNA is TGCGCCAGCAGCTTGCTGCAGGGGGCGAACAATGAGCAGTTCTTC.

The V gene is TRBV5-1, the J gene TRBJ1-4, with TRBD1 matching 10 bases. Germline V gene sequence: CDR1 SGHRS, CDR2 YFSETQ. The CDR3 has 15 residues. V lost 4 bases and J lost 0; bases outside the gene matches: 0. The CDR3 loop is CASSGTGATNEKLFF. The DNA for the CDR3 is TGCGCCAGCAGCGGGACAGGGGCAACTAATGAAAAACTGTTTTTT.

The chain joins TRBV5-1 to TRBJ2-7, with TRBD1 identical over 11 bases. V lost 3 bases, J lost 4 bases, and 3 bases stayed unmatched. Germline V gene sequence: CDR1 SGHRS, CDR2 YFSETQ. The CDR3 sequence is 14 residues long. The CDR3 bases are TGCGCCAGCAGCTGGGGACAGGGGGGGTACGAGCAGTACTTC. Amino acids: CASSWGQGGYEQYF. Combining the CDR3 with reference TRBV5-1 and TRBJ2-7 gives the whole variable domain KAGVTQTPRYLIKTRGQQVTLSCSPISGHRSVSWYQQTPGQGLQFLFEYFSETQRNKGNFPGRFSGRQFSNSRSEMNVSTLELGDSALYLCASSWGQGGYEQYFGPGTRLTVT.

The V call is TRBV30, the J call TRBJ2-7; tentatively, D is TRBD2 (6 bases). Germline CDR1 is GTSNPN and CDR2 is SVGIG (reference sequence). V dropped 4 bases and J dropped 7 bases, with 17 bases sitting between them. The CDR3 consists of 13 residues. The CDR3 loop reads CAWNSGAGYEQYF. CDR3 in DNA: TGTGCCTGGAATAGCGGCGCTGGGTATGAGCAGTACTTC. Variable domain in full (rest from reference TRBV30 and TRBJ2-7): SQTIHQWPATLVQPVGSPLSLECTVEGTSNPNLYWYRQAAGRGLQLLFYSVGIGQISSEVPQNLSASRPQDRQFILSSKKLLLSDSGFYLCAWNSGAGYEQYFGPGTRLTVT.

The CDR3, as DNA: TGTGCCAGCAACTCCACAGGGACAGGGGTCTACGAGCAGTACTTC. Its translation: CASNSTGTGVYEQYF. The chain has TRBV21-1 and TRBJ2-7; TRBD1 was called by the table and not checked on the DNA. TRBV21-1 has pseudogene status. The CDR3 totals 15 residues.